The rows below give T cell receptor beta chains drawn from one sample of a study of blood T cell repertoires in COVID-19. Profiled with immunoSEQ multiplex PCR; TCRdb holds only in-frame clones, not every one. The repertoire consists of approximately 240,000 clones, with roughly 88% occurring once and the leading ten covering around 1.5%. The source material was peripheral blood. These receptors all come from a woman between 40 and 50 years old who had recovered from COVID-19. CDR3s leave out the opening cysteine and the closing phenylalanine or tryptophan.

>TRBJ2-7|TRBV21-1
ASSKEKWDSSYEQY
>TRBJ2-3|TRBV30
AWSVTLAGHSTDTQY
>TRBJ2-3|TRBV5-5
ASSFGGGADTQY
>TRBJ1-6|TRBV5-6
ASSVSPAGYNSPLH
>TRBJ1-2|TRBV6-5
ASTSQRNYGYT
>TRBJ2-3|TRBV7-8
ASSFGVADTQY
>TRBJ1-1|TRBV10-3
AISSRPPEGAF
>TRBJ2-3|TRBV7-2
ASSLRLAGGSTDTQY
>TRBJ1-5|TRBV19
ASSIPYLRVRQPQH
>TRBJ2-1|TRBV7-9
ASRQLAGGPDEQF
>TRBJ2-2|TRBV18
ASSPEHTGELF
>TRBJ2-2|TRBV19
ASSRQESGELF
>TRBJ1-1|TRBV18
ASSRDGGTEAF
>TRBJ2-2|TRBV6-5
ASSSPTSGAGELF
>TRBJ2-5|TRBV12-3/TRBV12-4
ASSIGTGETQY
>TRBJ1-5|TRBV6-6
ASSHQGSNQPQH
>TRBJ1-1|TRBV28
ASSFGYTEAF
>TRBJ2-2|TRBV24-1
ATSDFISTGELF
>TRBJ2-3|TRBV5-1
ASSPTLSTDTQY
>TRBJ2-1|TRBV15
ATSRDGTVNEQF
>TRBJ1-2|TRBV2
ASKEIGQPNYGYT
>TRBJ2-7|TRBV29-1
SVPGRGQGDEQY
>TRBJ1-4|TRBV3-1/TRBV3-2
ASSQEGQGPTNEKLF
>TRBJ2-4|TRBV7-9
ASSFDRDGVKNIQY
>TRBJ1-1|TRBV21-1
ASSKVMGQGRNTEAF
>TRBJ1-1|TRBV7-2
ASSLTDSGTEAF
>TRBJ1-1|TRBV5-1
ASSQETGWVGENTEAF
>TRBJ1-3|TRBV7-2
ASSVTGTGINTIY
>TRBJ2-5|TRBV18
ASSSGTVQETQY